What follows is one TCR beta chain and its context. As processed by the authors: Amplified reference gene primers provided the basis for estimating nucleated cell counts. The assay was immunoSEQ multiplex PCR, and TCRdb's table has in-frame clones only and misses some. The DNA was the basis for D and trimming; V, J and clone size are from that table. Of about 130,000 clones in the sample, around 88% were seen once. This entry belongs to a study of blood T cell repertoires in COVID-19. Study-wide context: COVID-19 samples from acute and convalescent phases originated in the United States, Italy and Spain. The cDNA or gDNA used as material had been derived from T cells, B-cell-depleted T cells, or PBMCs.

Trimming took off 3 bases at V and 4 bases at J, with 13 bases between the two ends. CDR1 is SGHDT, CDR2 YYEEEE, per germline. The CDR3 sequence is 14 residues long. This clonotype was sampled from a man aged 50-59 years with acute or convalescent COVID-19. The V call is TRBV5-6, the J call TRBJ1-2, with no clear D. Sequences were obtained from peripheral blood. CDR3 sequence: CASSSLQAIYGYTF. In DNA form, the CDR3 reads TGTGCCAGCAGCTCCCTCCAGGCTATCTATGGCTACACCTTC.